The next 15 T cell receptor beta chains were all read from a single sample in a study of blood T cell repertoires in COVID-19. Method: immunoSEQ multiplex PCR; TCRdb's copy keeps in-frame clones and lacks some. The sample contains approximately 96,000 clones, about 88% of which appear only once. Sequenced sample: peripheral blood. These receptor sequences come from a woman of 80 years or more with acute or convalescent COVID-19.

V gene TRBV2 combines with J gene TRBJ2-7, with a possible D match to TRBD2 (5 bases). Deletions cut 8 bases from V and 5 bases from J, with 19 bases between. This CDR3 has 14 residues. In germline, CDR1 is SNHLY, CDR2 FYNNEI. CDR3 DNA: TGTGCCAGCGCCCCCCTCGGGAATAGGGACGAGCAGTACTTC. It encodes CASAPLGNRDEQYF.

In DNA form, the CDR3 reads TGCAGCGGACAAGGCGGTCTGGGCAGGGGAACTGAAGCTTTCTTT. It is translated as CSGQGGLGRGTEAFF. The rearrangement uses TRBV29-1 and TRBJ1-1; possible D gene TRBD1, 6 bases. This CDR3 has 15 amino acids. Germline loops: CDR1 SQVTM, CDR2 ANQGSEA. V lost 7 bases and J lost 5, with 23 bases in between.

The rearrangement joins TRBV5-4 to TRBJ2-5; TRBD1 agrees at 8 bases. Looked up from germline, CDR1 is SGHNT and CDR2 is YYREEE (reference sequence). After removal of 4 bases from V and 5 bases from J, the junction contained 13 bases not matched to a gene. The CDR3 length is 16 residues. The CDR3 DNA reads as TGTGCCAGCAGCCCCCAGGGGGCAGGCTTCGGGGAGACCCAGTACTTC. Its protein is CASSPQGAGFGETQYF. Filled out from reference TRBV5-4 and TRBJ2-5, the complete variable domain reads ETGVTQSPTHLIKTRGQQVTLRCSSQSGHNTVSWYQQALGQGPQFIFQYYREEENGRGNFPPRFSGLQFPNYSSELNVNALELDDSALYLCASSPQGAGFGETQYFGPGTRLLVL.

This sequence joins TRBV5-1 and TRBJ1-6; D is perhaps TRBD1 (5 bases). This CDR3 contains 17 residues. CDR1 is SGHRS and CDR2 is YFSETQ in the germline V gene. Between the trimmed V and J ends, which lost 3 bases and 7 bases, there was a span of 20 bases. CDR3 sequence: CASSYDSYPTGNSPLHF. CDR3 sequence (DNA): TGCGCCAGCAGCTACGACAGTTACCCAACTGGGAATTCACCCCTCCACTTT.

J is TRBJ2-1 and V is TRBV10-3, with 7 bases identical to TRBD1. V lost 7 bases to trimming and J lost 5 bases; unmatched junction nucleotides: 5. This CDR3 comprises 13 residues. Germline V gives CDR1 ENHRY, CDR2 SYGVKD. Here the CDR3 reads CAITQGQNNEQFF. The CDR3, as DNA: TGTGCCATCACCCAGGGACAGAACAATGAGCAGTTCTTC.

The rearrangement uses TRBV6-6 and TRBJ2-3; 11 nucleotides match TRBD2. This CDR3 spans 15 amino acids. Germline CDR1 reads MNHNY; CDR2 reads SVGAGI (reference sequence). The ends lost 4 bases at V and 6 bases at J; junction bases unmatched: 6. The CDR3 sequence: CASSFLAGGTDTQYF. The CDR3, as DNA: TGTGCCAGCAGTTTCCTAGCGGGGGGAACGGATACGCAGTATTTT.

This rearrangement joins TRBV29-1 to TRBJ1-2, with 9 positions matching TRBD1. Germline trimming cut 5 bases from V and 5 bases from J; bases unmatched to any gene: 6. Germline assignment: CDR1 SQVTM and CDR2 ANQGSEA. The CDR3 is 13 amino acids. In DNA, the CDR3 is TGCAGCGTTCGGGACAGGGATCCGTATGGCTACACCTTC. Translating gives CSVRDRDPYGYTF.

The chain has TRBV4-1 and TRBJ1-1; 7 nucleotides line up with TRBD1. CDR3 length: 13 residues. V lost 4 bases, J lost 8 bases, and 7 bases stayed unmatched. CDR1 and CDR2 (germline): MGHRA, YSYEKL. The CDR3 DNA reads as TGCGCCAGCAGCCGAAACATGGGACAGGAAGCTTTCTTT. Its protein product is CASSRNMGQEAFF.

V is TRBV7-9 and J is TRBJ1-2; the match to TRBD1 covers 7 bases. The CDR3 is 16 residues long. The J segment lost 6 bases and the V segment lost 6 bases, leaving 16 bases of the junction unmatched. Germline loops: CDR1 SEHNR, CDR2 FQNEAQ (reference sequence). CDR3: CASSDRGRIYPNGYTF. CDR3 coding DNA: TGTGCCAGCAGTGATAGGGGGCGAATTTATCCTAATGGCTACACCTTC.

V and J are TRBV28 and TRBJ1-3, with a weak D call TRBD1 (5 bases). Looked up from germline, CDR1 is MDHEN and CDR2 is SYDVKM. CDR3 length: 16 amino acids. The V end lost 1 base, the J end lost 2 bases, and 12 bases lay between the germline ends. DNA for the CDR3: TGTGCCAGCAGTTTATACGCAGGGCCTACTGGAAACACCATATATTTT. This translates into CASSLYAGPTGNTIYF.

The chain combines TRBV9 with TRBJ2-1; TRBD2 agrees at 7 bases. The junction had 6 bases not matched to a gene; V was cut back by 4 bases and J by 2 bases. Per the germline V gene, CDR1 is SGDLS and CDR2 is YYNGEE. This CDR3 has 15 residues. CDR3 nucleotides: TGTGCCAGCAGCAGGGAGGGGAGTACCTACAATGAGCAGTTCTTC. Amino acid sequence: CASSREGSTYNEQFF.

The chain combines TRBV7-3 with TRBJ2-7; possible D gene TRBD1, 7 bases. The length of the CDR3 is 15 residues. In germline, CDR1 is SGHTA, CDR2 FQGTGA. Trimming stripped 2 bases from V and 0 bases from J, with 11 bases between. Here the CDR3 DNA reads TGTGCCAGCAGCTTAGGTCAGGGGGGCTCCTACGAGCAGTACTTC. Its protein product is CASSLGQGGSYEQYF.

The chain employs TRBV27 and TRBJ1-2; 8 nucleotides align to TRBD1. The J segment lost 1 base and the V segment lost 5 bases, leaving 9 bases of the junction unmatched. Germline values: CDR1 MNHEY, CDR2 SMNVEV (reference sequence). The CDR3 is 16 residues long. The CDR3 region is CASSPSGGDFNYGYTF. DNA of the CDR3: TGTGCCAGCAGTCCCTCAGGGGGCGACTTTAACTATGGCTACACCTTC.

This chain links TRBV23-1 with TRBJ1-1; no clear D. TRBV23-1 is identified as an open reading frame with a role that is uncertain. V was clipped by 0 bases and J by 0 bases, with 17 bases between them. CDR3 length equals 18 residues. The CDR3 DNA reads as TGCGCCAGCAGTCAATCCCCCCGCAGCCGGGTCATGAACACTGAAGCTTTCTTT. Translating gives CASSQSPRSRVMNTEAFF.

The chain employs TRBV6-5 and TRBJ2-3, with D maybe TRBD1 (7 bases). The CDR3 has 13 residues. The germline V gene has CDR1 MNHEY and CDR2 SVGAGI. Trimming left V 7 bases short and J 1 base short, with 9 bases between. The CDR3 sequence: CASIRGGTDTQYF. The CDR3, as DNA: TGTGCCAGCATCAGGGGGGGCACAGATACGCAGTATTTT.